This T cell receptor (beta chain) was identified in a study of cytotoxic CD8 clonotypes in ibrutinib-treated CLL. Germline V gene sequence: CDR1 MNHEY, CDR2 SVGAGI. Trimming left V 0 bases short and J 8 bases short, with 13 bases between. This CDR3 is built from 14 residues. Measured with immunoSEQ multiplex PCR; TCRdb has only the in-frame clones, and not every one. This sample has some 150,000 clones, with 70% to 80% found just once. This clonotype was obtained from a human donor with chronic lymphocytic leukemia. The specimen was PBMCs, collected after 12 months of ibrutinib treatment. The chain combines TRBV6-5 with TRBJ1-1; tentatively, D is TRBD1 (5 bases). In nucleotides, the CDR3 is TGTGCCAGCAGTTACTCCAGGGCCTTCAGGGAAGCTTTCTTT. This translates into CASSYSRAFREAFF.